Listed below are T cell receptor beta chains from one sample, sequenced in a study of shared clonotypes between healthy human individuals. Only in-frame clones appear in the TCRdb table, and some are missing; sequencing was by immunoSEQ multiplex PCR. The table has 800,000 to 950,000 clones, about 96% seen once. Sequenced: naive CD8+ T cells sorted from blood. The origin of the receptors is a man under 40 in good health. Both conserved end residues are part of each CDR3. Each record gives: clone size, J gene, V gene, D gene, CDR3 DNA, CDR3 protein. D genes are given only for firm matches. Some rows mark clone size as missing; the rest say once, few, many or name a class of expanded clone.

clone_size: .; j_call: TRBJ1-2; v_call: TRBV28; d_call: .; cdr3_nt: TGTGCCAGCAGACGTCTCCATTTGGGGCCTCATAACTATGGCTACACCTTC; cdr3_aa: CASRRLHLGPHNYGYTF
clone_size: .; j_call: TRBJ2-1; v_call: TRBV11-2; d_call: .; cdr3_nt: TGTGCCAGCAGCGACCTCGGGACCTCCTCCTACAATGAGCAGTTCTTC; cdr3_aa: CASSDLGTSSYNEQFF
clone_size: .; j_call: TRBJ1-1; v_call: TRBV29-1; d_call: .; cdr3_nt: TGCAGCGTTGTCTGGGTGAACACTGAAGCTTTCTTT; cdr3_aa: CSVVWVNTEAFF
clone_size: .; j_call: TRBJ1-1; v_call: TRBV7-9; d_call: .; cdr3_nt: TGTGCCAGCAGCTTAGCGGGGGGTTTGGAAGCTTTCTTT; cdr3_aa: CASSLAGGLEAFF
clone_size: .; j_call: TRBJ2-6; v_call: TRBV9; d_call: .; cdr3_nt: TGTGCCAGCAGCGTAGGGGACCGACAATCGGGGATCTCTGGGGCCAACGTCCTGACTTTC; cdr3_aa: CASSVGDRQSGISGANVLTF
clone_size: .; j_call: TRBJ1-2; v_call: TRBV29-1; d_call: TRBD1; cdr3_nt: TGCAGCGTTGAGGGCGGGATTACCGGGACAGGGCACGGCTACACCTTC; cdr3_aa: CSVEGGITGTGHGYTF
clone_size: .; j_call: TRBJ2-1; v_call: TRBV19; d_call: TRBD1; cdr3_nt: TGTGCCAGTACGACGACAGGGGGCCACTACAATGAGCAGTTCTTC; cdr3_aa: CASTTTGGHYNEQFF
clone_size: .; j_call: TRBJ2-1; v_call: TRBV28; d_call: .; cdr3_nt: TGTGCCAGCAGTTTAATAGGAAATGAGCAGTTCTTC; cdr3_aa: CASSLIGNEQFF
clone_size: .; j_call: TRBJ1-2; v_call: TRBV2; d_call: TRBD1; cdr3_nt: TGTGCCAGCAGTGAAGTGGGGACAGCTTATGGCTACACCTTC; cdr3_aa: CASSEVGTAYGYTF
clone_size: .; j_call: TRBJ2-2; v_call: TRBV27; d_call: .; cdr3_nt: TGTGCCAGCAGTTTATTAGGGCAGGAGCTGTTTTTT; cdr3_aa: CASSLLGQELFF
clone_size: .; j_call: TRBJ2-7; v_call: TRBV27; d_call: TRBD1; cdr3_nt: TGTGCTGTTTCTAAGACAGGGGCCGGCTACGAGCAGTACTTC; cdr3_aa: CAVSKTGAGYEQYF
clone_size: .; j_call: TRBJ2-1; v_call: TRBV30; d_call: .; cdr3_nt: TGTGCCTGGAGCCTTCCCTTTTGGGAGCAGTTCTTC; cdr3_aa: CAWSLPFWEQFF
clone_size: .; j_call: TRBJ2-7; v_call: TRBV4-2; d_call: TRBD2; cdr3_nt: TGTGCCAGCAGCCCTGGACTAGCGAGCTACGAGCAGTACTTC; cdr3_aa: CASSPGLASYEQYF
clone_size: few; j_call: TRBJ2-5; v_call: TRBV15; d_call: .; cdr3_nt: TGTGCCACCGCCGACGGGTACCAAGAGACCCAGTACTTC; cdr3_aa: CATADGYQETQYF
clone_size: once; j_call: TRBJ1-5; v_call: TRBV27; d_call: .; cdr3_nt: TGTGCCAGCAGTCTCCAGGGTTCTGGGCAGCCCCAGCATTTT; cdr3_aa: CASSLQGSGQPQHF
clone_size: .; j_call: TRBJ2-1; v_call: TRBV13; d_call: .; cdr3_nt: TGTGCCAGCAGCTTACAAGGAGCACACAATGAGCAGTTCTTC; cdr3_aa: CASSLQGAHNEQFF
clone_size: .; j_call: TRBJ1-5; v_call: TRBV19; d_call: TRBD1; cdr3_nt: TGTGCCAGTAGTAAAAGGACAGGGGGCAATCAGCCCCAGCATTTT; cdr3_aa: CASSKRTGGNQPQHF
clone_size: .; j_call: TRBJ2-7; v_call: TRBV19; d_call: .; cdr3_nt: TGTGCCAGTAGTCCCAGGGTCTCCTACGAGCAGTACTTC; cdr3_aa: CASSPRVSYEQYF
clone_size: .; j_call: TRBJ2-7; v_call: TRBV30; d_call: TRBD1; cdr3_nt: TGTGCCTGGAGTGTCGGCAGGGGACAGTACGAGCAGTACTTC; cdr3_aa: CAWSVGRGQYEQYF
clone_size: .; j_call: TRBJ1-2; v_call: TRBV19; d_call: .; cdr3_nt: TGTGCCAGTAGTATACAACCCGGGGGCGCGGATGGCTACACCTTC; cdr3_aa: CASSIQPGGADGYTF
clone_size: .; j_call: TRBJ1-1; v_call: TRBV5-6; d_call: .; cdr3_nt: TGTGCCAGCAGCTTCGTGAACACTGAAGCTTTCTTT; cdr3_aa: CASSFVNTEAFF
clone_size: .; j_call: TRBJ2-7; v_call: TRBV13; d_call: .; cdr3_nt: TGTGCCAGCAGCCAAGCTGCGGGTCCCCGCTACGAGCAGTACTTC; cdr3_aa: CASSQAAGPRYEQYF
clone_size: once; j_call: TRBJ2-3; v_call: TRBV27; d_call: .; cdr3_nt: TGTGCCAGCAGTTTATTAGCGACAGATACGCAGTATTTT; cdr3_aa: CASSLLATDTQYF
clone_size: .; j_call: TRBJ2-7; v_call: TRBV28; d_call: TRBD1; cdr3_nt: TGTGCCAGCAGTTTAGGTCGCCACAGGGGCCACGAGCAGTACTTC; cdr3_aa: CASSLGRHRGHEQYF